One sample yielded the 17 T cell receptor delta chains listed below, sequenced in a study of γδ T cells in repeated Plasmodium falciparum infection. TCRdb called clones from the multiplex PCR reads again using CATT. The table includes roughly 90,000 delta-chain clones, under 1.5% detected once. Vgamma9/Vdelta2+ and Vdelta2-negative gammadelta T cells were flow-sorted from PBMC for bulk sequencing. Material: gamma-delta T cells from blood. These receptors all come from a pool of human donors (malaria-infected and uninfected, not separated).

About this clone itself: This likely stems from a read error, as it lies one base from a far larger clone. Additional DNA sequences in this sample encode the identical CDR3. This chain uses TRDV1 with TRDJ1; 13 nucleotides align to TRDD3. TCRdb lists no J gene, so it was determined here by aligning the DNA to germline. There are 25 residues in the CDR3. Per germline, CDR1 TSWWSYY and CDR2 QGS. The DNA of the CDR3 is TGTGCTCTTGGGGAACGAGGGCTCCTACGCGATACTGGGGGATACGGGCATACAAACACCGACAAACTCATCTTT. It yields the protein CALGERGLLRDTGGYGHTNTDKLIF.

This clone is termed medium-sized (0.01 to 0.1%). The chain's CDR3 is CACDPWGVTDKLIF. In nucleotides, the CDR3 is TGTGCCTGTGACCCATGGGGGGTCACCGATAAACTCATCTTT. The rearrangement joins TRDV2 to TRDJ1; a possible D gene is TRDD3 (6 bases). This CDR3 is built from 14 residues. Germline loops: CDR1 GEAIGNYY, CDR2 EKD. V shed 3 bases and J shed 1 base, with 11 bases lying between them.

This clone was observed a handful of times. A far bigger clonotype differs at one base, so this is likely a read error. V usage is TRDV2 and J usage is TRDJ3; 9 bases are a match to TRDD3. No J gene is reported in TCRdb; it was inferred here by comparing the DNA with germline. This CDR3 contains 19 residues. Germline V gene lookup returns CDR1 GEAIGNYY and CDR2 EKD. The CDR3 spells CACDTGYWGTSWDTRQMFF. CDR3 sequence (DNA): TGTGCCTGTGACACCGGGTACTGGGGGACCTCCTGGGACACCCGGCAGATGTTTTTC.

Details on this clone: This likely reflects a read error, since a far larger clone is one base away. Other DNA sequences in the sample encode the same CDR3. The genes are TRDV2 and TRDJ1; no definite D call. The J gene was missing in TCRdb and was found by matching the end of the DNA to germline. The CDR3 loop spans 16 amino acids. V lost 0 bases to trimming and J lost 1 base, with 14 bases between them. Germline V CDR1 and CDR2: GEAIGNYY, EKD. The CDR3, as DNA: TGTGCCTGTGACACCGAGGAAGAAGAAGGCACCGATAAACTCATCTTT. Translating gives CACDTEEEEGTDKLIF.

This clone was observed many times. A far larger clone is a single base away, which makes a read error likely. The rearrangement joins TRDV2 to TRDJ1; TRDD3 matches at 7 bases. This CDR3 spans 16 amino acids. Germline CDR1 is GEAIGNYY and CDR2 is EKD. Trimming cost V 3 bases and J 0 bases; bases outside gene matches: 9. The CDR3 nucleotides read TGTGCCTGTGACGAGGGTACTGGGGCCGACACCGATAAACTCATCTTT. Its translation: CACDEGTGADTDKLIF.

Turning to this clone: A junction end diverges from the germline sequence, so it may reflect a read error. V usage is TRDV2 and J usage is TRDJ1; tentative D call: TRDD3 (6 bases). Germline V gene lookup returns CDR1 GEAIGNYY and CDR2 EKD. This CDR3 comprises 16 residues. CDR3 sequence reads: CACAHWVITYTNKLIF. As DNA, the CDR3 is TGTGCCTGTGCCCACTGGGTGATTACCTACACCAATAAACTCATCTTT.

On this clone itself: This likely stems from a read error, as it lies one base from a far larger clone. At the DNA level, this CDR3 is encoded by other sequences in the same sample as well. V and J are TRDV1 and TRDJ1, with no clear D. No J gene is reported in TCRdb; it was inferred here by comparing the DNA with germline. CDR3 size: 19 residues. Trimming left V 3 bases short and J 0 bases short, with 23 bases between. Germline CDR1 and CDR2: TSWWSYY and QGS. CDR3 bases: TGTGCTCTTGGGGAGCTTGCCCCAGGGTGGGAGATGTACACCGATAAACTCATCTTT. This codes for CALGELAPGWEMYTDKLIF.

As for this clone: TCRdb records a much larger clone's protein for this DNA, with a difference at residue 13 that likely arises from a read error; the protein given is the translation of the DNA. The J gene is TRDJ1, the V gene TRDV2, with D tentatively TRDD3 (6 bases). TCRdb leaves out the J gene; it was filled in here by matching the DNA to germline. Germline assignment: CDR1 GEAIGNYY and CDR2 EKD. Deletions cut 3 bases from V and 9 bases from J, with 25 bases between. This CDR3 contains 16 residues. CDR3 DNA: TGTGCCTGTGACGACATGTCCCCGGGACGGGATAGGGAACTCATCTTT. This codes for CACDDMSPGRDRELIF.

This clone was detected a few times. The protein that TCRdb holds for this DNA derives from a much larger clone and differs from the translated DNA at residues 5 and 7, which likely indicates a read error; the protein shown here is translated from the DNA. This chain links TRDV2 with TRDJ1, with 8 bases identical to TRDD3. Germline V gene sequence: CDR1 GEAIGNYY, CDR2 EKD. V lost 3 bases, J lost 0 bases, and 8 bases stayed unmatched. The CDR3 runs 16 residues. CDR3: CACDWLLGAYTDKLIF. The CDR3 DNA follows: TGTGCCTGTGACTGGTTACTGGGGGCTTACACCGATAAACTCATCTTT.

This clone has a handful of counts. At one end, the junction sequence differs from germline, possibly due to a read error. Other DNA variants within this sample encode the same CDR3. The gene calls are TRDV1 and TRDJ1; 13 nucleotides match TRDD3. In the absence of a J gene in TCRdb, the DNA was matched to germline to assign it here. The CDR3 runs to 26 residues. Per germline, CDR1 TSWWSYY and CDR2 QGS. This CDR3 is CALGELTASFHPPVLGDTPYTDKLIF. The DNA of the CDR3 is TGTGCTCTCGGGGAACTAACGGCCTCCTTCCACCCTCCCGTACTGGGGGATACGCCCTACACCGATAAACTCATCTTT.

Comment on this clone: The translation of this DNA and the TCRdb protein of a much larger clone differ at residue 13, probably owing to a read error; the protein shown here is translated from the DNA. V gene assignment gives TRDV2, but the J gene was left uncalled; the D call in the table, TRDD3, was not verified against the DNA. This CDR3 region has 15 residues. Germline V CDR1 and CDR2: GEAIGNYY, EKD. CDR3 amino acids: CACDTVGDRADKHIF. For the CDR3, the DNA is TGTGCCTGTGACACCGTGGGGGATAGGGCCGATAAACACATCTTT.

This clone has just a few counts. The protein recorded in TCRdb matches a much larger clone and deviates from this DNA's translation at residue 8, suggesting a read error; the protein here is obtained by translating the DNA. V is TRDV1 and J is TRDJ1; perhaps TRDD3 as D (6 bases). The V gene lost 1 base and the J gene lost 0 bases, with 27 bases spanning the gap. The CDR3 consists of 21 residues. Looked up from germline, CDR1 is TSWWSYY and CDR2 is QGS. The CDR3 sequence is CALGEPGVLRGWPLYTDKLIF. CDR3 sequence (DNA): TGTGCTCTTGGGGAACCCGGGGTGCTACGGGGATGGCCCCTTTACACCGATAAACTCATCTTT.

This clone was seen only a few times. For this DNA, TCRdb reports the protein of a much larger clone, which diverges at residue 9, most likely from a read error; the protein presented here is translated directly from the DNA. The V and J genes are TRDV2 and TRDJ2; tentative D call: TRDD3 (5 bases). TCRdb records no J gene; here it was assigned by comparing the DNA to germline. The germline gives CDR1 GEAIGNYY, CDR2 EKD. V was clipped by 3 bases and J by 8 bases, with 15 bases between them. The CDR3 has 14 residues. The CDR3: CACDPLRGVAQLFF. The DNA for the CDR3 is TGTGCCTGTGACCCGCTGAGGGGGGTCGCACAACTCTTCTTT.

With regard to this clone: TCRdb pairs this DNA with a much larger clone's protein that differs at residue 18, likely a read error; the protein shown was translated from the DNA. There is no J gene call, but TRDV2 is given as the V gene; the table's D gene call, TRDD3, was not cross checked with the DNA. CDR3 length equals 19 residues. CDR1 and CDR2 (germline): GEAIGNYY, EKD. The CDR3 DNA reads TGTGCCTGTGACACCGTAGTCCCGACGTATGACGGGGATACGACTAAACTCACCTTT. Translation gives CACDTVVPTYDGDTTKLTF.

This clone was detected a few times. The TCRdb protein, from a much larger clone, departs from this DNA's translation at residue 10, likely by read error; the protein shown derives from the DNA. The CDR3 sequence is CACDSVLGILSGDKLIF. The CDR3 nucleotides are TGTGCCTGTGACTCGGTACTGGGGATCCTTTCGGGCGATAAACTCATCTTT. This chain uses TRDV2 with TRDJ1, with TRDD3 identical over 7 bases. TCRdb gives no J gene; it was assigned here by matching the DNA to germline. The junction had 16 bases not matched to a gene; V was cut back by 3 bases and J by 4 bases. Looked up from germline, CDR1 is GEAIGNYY and CDR2 is EKD. This CDR3 has 17 residues.

The CDR3 DNA sequence: TGTGCTCTTGGGGCTCCTTCCTACCTATCCGGGGGATCTAAAAACACCGATAAACTCATCTTT. Translated: CALGAPSYLSGGSKNTDKLIF. The V gene is TRDV1, the J gene TRDJ1; 9 bases are shared with TRDD2. Matching the DNA to germline supplied the J gene, which TCRdb does not give. The CDR3 extends over 21 amino acids. CDR1 and CDR2 (germline): TSWWSYY, QGS. With V trimmed by 4 bases and J by 0 bases, 21 bases remained unmatched.

This clone was seen at least ten times. This likely traces to a read error, being one base from a far larger clone. The sample contains more than one DNA sequence encoding this CDR3. This chain joins TRDV1 and TRDJ1; 7 nucleotides line up with TRDD3. This CDR3 has 17 residues. Per germline, CDR1 TSWWSYY and CDR2 QGS. Here the CDR3 DNA reads TGTGCTCTTGGGGAAGAACTGGGGCTTAGGGCCACCGACAAACTCATCTTT. This codes for CALGEELGLRATDKLIF.